One sample yielded the 17 T cell receptor beta chains listed below, sequenced in a study of T cell clonotyping in hematopoietic cell transplantation. Indicated time point: recipient sample about 28 days before transplant, after cytoreduction. Method: immunoSEQ multiplex PCR; TCRdb's copy keeps in-frame clones and lacks some. The table includes several thousand clones, around 97% detected once. The material sequenced was peripheral blood mononuclear cells, taken before stem cell transplant. These receptors were obtained from a man in his 70s with acute myeloid leukemia. Some clones in this sample may be carry-over from other donors' samples.

The V gene is TRBV27, the J gene TRBJ1-6; D remains unclear. This CDR3 is 14 amino acids long. The germline CDR1 and CDR2 sequences are MNHEY and SMNVEV (reference sequence). The ends were cut back, 3 bases at V and 7 bases at J, with 10 bases in the middle. CDR3 nucleotide sequence: TGTGCCAGCAGTTTTTCCAGTAAGAATTCACCCCTCCACTTT. Translating gives CASSFSSKNSPLHF.

This rearrangement joins TRBV10-3 to TRBJ2-3; D not certain. Trimming removed 6 bases at V and 0 bases at J, with 10 bases between. Germline V CDR1 and CDR2: ENHRY, SYGVKD. The CDR3 length is 14 residues. In DNA form, the CDR3 reads TGTGCCATCAGGCTTGGAACAAGCACAGATACGCAGTATTTT. This sequence encodes CAIRLGTSTDTQYF.

The chain has TRBV29-1 and TRBJ2-2; possibly TRBD1 or TRBD2 for D (5 bases each). Germline loops: CDR1 SQVTM, CDR2 ANQGSEA. V was clipped by 5 bases and J by 4 bases, with 17 bases between them. This CDR3 contains 15 residues. The CDR3 sequence: CSVCPGPGPTGELFF. CDR3 in DNA: TGCAGCGTTTGCCCGGGACCAGGCCCCACCGGGGAGCTGTTTTTT.

The count of this clone is one. This chain joins TRBV19 and TRBJ1-5; TRBD1 agrees at 11 bases. Germline assignment: CDR1 LNHDA and CDR2 SQIVND (reference sequence). The CDR3 consists of 16 residues. The trim removed 11 bases at V and 0 bases at J, leaving 9 bases unmatched. As DNA, the CDR3 is TGTGCCTGCACGGGACAGGGGGTCGGTAGCAATCAGCCCCAGCATTTT. Translating it yields CACTGQGVGSNQPQHF.

The chain couples TRBV5-1 to TRBJ2-3; D is tentatively TRBD1 or TRBD2 (5 bases each). Germline-derived CDR1 and CDR2 are SGHRS and YFSETQ. Trimming stripped 0 bases from V and 4 bases from J, with 15 bases between. CDR3 size: 16 residues. The CDR3 bases are TGCGCCAGCAGCTTGGGGGGGATCCGGCCTGCAGATACGCAGTATTTT. Its protein is CASSLGGIRPADTQYF.

This chain uses TRBV19 with TRBJ1-2, with 7 bases that match TRBD1. The CDR3 runs 13 residues. CDR1 and CDR2 (germline): LNHDA, SQIVND (reference sequence). The J segment lost 4 bases and the V segment lost 10 bases, leaving 9 bases of the junction unmatched. In DNA form, the CDR3 reads TGTGCCATCCAGAGGGGGCCTGGCTATGGCTACACCTTC. This encodes CAIQRGPGYGYTF.

The chain uses TRBV5-6 and TRBJ1-2, with D perhaps matching TRBD1 (5 bases). The germline V and J ends were trimmed by 9 bases and 4 bases, with 22 bases remaining between them. Germline V gives CDR1 SGHDT, CDR2 YYEEEE. The CDR3 totals 15 residues. CDR3 sequence reads: CATHTGPREAYGYTF. The CDR3 DNA follows: TGTGCCACTCATACGGGACCTCGGGAGGCCTATGGCTACACCTTC.

The rearrangement links TRBV11-2 to TRBJ1-4; D is uncertain. The CDR3 has 12 residues. Germline assignment: CDR1 SGHAT and CDR2 FQNNGV. The V gene lost 5 bases and the J gene lost 4 bases, with 5 bases spanning the gap. CDR3 DNA sequence: TGTGCCAGCAGCGGAGGTAATGAAAAACTGTTTTTT. It is translated as CASSGGNEKLFF.

The V and J genes are TRBV29-1 and TRBJ2-7, with D perhaps TRBD2 (6 bases). The CDR3 is made up of 11 amino acids. V dropped 7 bases and J dropped 6 bases, with 13 bases sitting between them. Per the germline V gene, CDR1 is SQVTM and CDR2 is ANQGSEA. For the CDR3, the DNA is TGCAGCGGCGGGACCAGCGGCGAGCAGTACTTC. This translates into CSGGTSGEQYF.

V usage is TRBV10-3 and J usage is TRBJ2-7; 10 bases fit TRBD2. Germline V CDR1 and CDR2: ENHRY, SYGVKD. This CDR3 contains 18 residues. V trimming: 0 bases; J trimming: 3 bases; junction bases outside the gene matches: 11. The CDR3 DNA follows: TGTGCCATCAGTGAGTCTGGAGGGGGAACTAGCGGGGTCTACGAGCAGTACTTC. Protein sequence: CAISESGGGTSGVYEQYF.

The rearrangement uses TRBV29-1 and TRBJ1-2, with 7 positions matching TRBD1. This CDR3 is 12 amino acids long. J gave up 6 bases and V 6 bases, and 7 bases lay outside the gene matches. Germline CDR1 SQVTM, CDR2 ANQGSEA. In nucleotides, the CDR3 is TGCAGCGTAGACAGGGTAGCTGATGGCTACACCTTC. Translation: CSVDRVADGYTF.

The J gene is TRBJ2-1, the V gene TRBV7-8; TRBD2 aligns across 10 bases. The trim removed 4 bases at V and 9 bases at J, leaving 9 bases unmatched. Germline values: CDR1 SGHVS, CDR2 FQNEAQ. This CDR3 comprises 15 residues. The CDR3 is CASSSSSGSGFEQFF. The CDR3 region has the DNA TGTGCCAGCAGCTCTTCTAGCGGGAGTGGGTTTGAGCAGTTCTTC.

V usage is TRBV25-1 and J usage is TRBJ2-3, with D perhaps given as TRBD1 or TRBD2 (6 bases each). The germline V and J ends were trimmed by 5 bases and 3 bases, with 24 bases remaining between them. The germline V gene has CDR1 MGHDK and CDR2 SYGVNS. This CDR3 has 18 residues. CDR3 sequence reads: CASSYTRVRGRRTDTQYF. DNA of the CDR3: TGTGCCAGCAGTTACACCCGGGTACGGGGGCGCAGGACAGATACGCAGTATTTT.

The chain uses TRBV6-5 and TRBJ1-6; D is unclear. The CDR3 sequence is 13 residues long. V lost 2 bases, J lost 7 bases, and 6 bases lay in between. CDR1 is MNHEY, CDR2 SVGAGI, per germline. The chain's CDR3 is CASSYQVNSPLHF. In nucleotides, the CDR3 is TGTGCCAGCAGTTACCAAGTGAATTCACCCCTCCACTTT.

The chain employs TRBV11-3 and TRBJ1-1; the match to TRBD1 covers 10 bases. This CDR3 comprises 15 residues. V lost 6 bases, J lost 1 base, and 5 bases stayed unmatched. Looked up from germline, CDR1 is SGHNT and CDR2 is YENEEA. The CDR3 nucleotides are TGTGCCAGCAGGAGACAGGGGGCGGGGAACACTGAAGCTTTCTTT. Translating gives CASRRQGAGNTEAFF.

The chain uses TRBV30 and TRBJ1-2; D may be TRBD1 (5 bases). Per the germline V gene, CDR1 is GTSNPN and CDR2 is SVGIG (reference sequence). V dropped 1 base and J dropped 4 bases, with 19 bases sitting between them. This CDR3 has 16 amino acids. The CDR3 is CAWSARVGPPGYGYTF. The CDR3 DNA reads TGTGCCTGGAGTGCCAGGGTTGGCCCTCCCGGCTATGGCTACACCTTC. The whole variable domain, remainder taken from reference TRBV30 and TRBJ1-2, is SQTIHQWPATLVQPVGSPLSLECTVEGTSNPNLYWYRQAAGRGLQLLFYSVGIGQISSEVPQNLSASRPQDRQFILSSKKLLLSDSGFYLCAWSARVGPPGYGYTFGSGTRLTVV.

The rearrangement links TRBV6-5 to TRBJ1-1; D is possibly TRBD1 (5 bases). Trimming left V 0 bases short and J 4 bases short, with 9 bases between. There are 14 residues in the CDR3. The V gene's germline CDR1 is MNHEY and CDR2 SVGAGI. CDR3 amino acids: CASSYSGARTEAFF. As DNA, the CDR3 is TGTGCCAGCAGTTACTCAGGGGCGCGCACTGAAGCTTTCTTT.